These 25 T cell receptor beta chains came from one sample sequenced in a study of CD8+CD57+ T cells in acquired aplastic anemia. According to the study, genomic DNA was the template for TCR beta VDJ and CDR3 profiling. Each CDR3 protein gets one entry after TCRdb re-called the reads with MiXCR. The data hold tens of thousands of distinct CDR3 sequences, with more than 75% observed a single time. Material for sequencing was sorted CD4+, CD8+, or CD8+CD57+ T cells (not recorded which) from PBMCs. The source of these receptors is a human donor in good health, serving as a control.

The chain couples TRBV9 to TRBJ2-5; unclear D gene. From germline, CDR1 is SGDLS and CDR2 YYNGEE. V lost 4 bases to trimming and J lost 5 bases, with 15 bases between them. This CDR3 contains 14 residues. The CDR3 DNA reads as TGTGCCAGCAGCCCAGGAAGGATCGGGGAGACCCAGTACTTC. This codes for CASSPGRIGETQYF. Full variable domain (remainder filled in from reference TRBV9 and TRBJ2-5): DSGVTQTPKHLITATGQRVTLRCSPRSGDLSVYWYQQSLDQGLQFLIQYYNGEERAKGNILERFSAQQFPDLHSELNLSSLELGDSALYFCASSPGRIGETQYFGPGTRLLVL.

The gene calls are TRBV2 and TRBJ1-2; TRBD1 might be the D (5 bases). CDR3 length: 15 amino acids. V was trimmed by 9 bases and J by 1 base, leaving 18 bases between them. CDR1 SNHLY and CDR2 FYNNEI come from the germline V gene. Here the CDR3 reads CASRGSLGVNYGYTF. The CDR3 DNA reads TGTGCCAGTCGGGGCTCGTTGGGGGTTAACTATGGCTACACCTTC.

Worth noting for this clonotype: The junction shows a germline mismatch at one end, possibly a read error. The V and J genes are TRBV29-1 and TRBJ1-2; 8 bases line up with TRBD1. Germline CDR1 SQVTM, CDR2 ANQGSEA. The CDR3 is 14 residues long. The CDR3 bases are TGCAGCGTCGAGGACAGGGTGGGCCTCTATCGCTACACCTTC. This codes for CSVEDRVGLYRYTF. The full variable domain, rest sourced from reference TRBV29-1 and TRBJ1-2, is SAVISQKPSRDICQRGTSLTIQCQVDSQVTMMFWYRQQPGQSLTLIATANQGSEATYESGFVIDKFPISRPNLTFSTLTVSNMSPEDSSIYLCSVEDRVGLYRYTFGSGTRLTVV.

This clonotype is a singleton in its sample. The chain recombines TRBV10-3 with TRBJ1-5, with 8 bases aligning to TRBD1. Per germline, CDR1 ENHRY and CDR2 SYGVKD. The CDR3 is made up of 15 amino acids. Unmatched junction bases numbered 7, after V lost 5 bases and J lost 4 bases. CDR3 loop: CAISSGTGPNQPQHF. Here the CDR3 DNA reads TGTGCCATCAGTAGCGGGACAGGCCCTAATCAGCCCCAGCATTTT.

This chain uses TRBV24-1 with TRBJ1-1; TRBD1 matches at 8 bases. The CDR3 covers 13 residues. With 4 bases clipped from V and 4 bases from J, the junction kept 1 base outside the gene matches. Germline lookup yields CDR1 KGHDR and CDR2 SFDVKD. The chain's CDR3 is CATSEGQGTEAFF. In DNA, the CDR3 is TGTGCCACCAGTGAAGGACAGGGCACTGAAGCTTTCTTT.

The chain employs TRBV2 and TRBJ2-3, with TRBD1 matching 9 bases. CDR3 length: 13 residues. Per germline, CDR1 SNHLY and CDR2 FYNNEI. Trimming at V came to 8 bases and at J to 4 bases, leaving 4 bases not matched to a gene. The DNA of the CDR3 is TGTGCCAGCCGGGGACAGGGTTCAGATACGCAGTATTTT. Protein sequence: CASRGQGSDTQYF.

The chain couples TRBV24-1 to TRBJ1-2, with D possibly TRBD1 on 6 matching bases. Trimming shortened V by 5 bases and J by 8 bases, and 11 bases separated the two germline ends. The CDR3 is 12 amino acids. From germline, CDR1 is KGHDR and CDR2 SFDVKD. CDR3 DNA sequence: TGTGCCACCAGTGGAGGGGGGTACGGCTACACCTTC. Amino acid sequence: CATSGGGYGYTF.

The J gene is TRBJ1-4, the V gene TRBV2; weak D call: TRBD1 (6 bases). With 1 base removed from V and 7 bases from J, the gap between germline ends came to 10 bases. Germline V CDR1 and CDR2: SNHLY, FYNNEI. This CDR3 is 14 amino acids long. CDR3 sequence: CASSEEGGGEKLFF. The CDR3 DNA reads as TGTGCCAGCAGTGAAGAGGGGGGAGGTGAAAAACTGTTTTTT.

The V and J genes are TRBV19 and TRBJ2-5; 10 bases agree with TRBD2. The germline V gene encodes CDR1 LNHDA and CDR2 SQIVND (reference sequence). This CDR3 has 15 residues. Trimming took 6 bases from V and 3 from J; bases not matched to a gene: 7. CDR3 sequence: CASSDRGTSEETQYF. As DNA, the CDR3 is TGTGCCAGTAGCGACCGAGGGACTAGCGAAGAGACCCAGTACTTC. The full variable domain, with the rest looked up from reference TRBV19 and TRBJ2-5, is DGGITQSPKYLFRKEGQNVTLSCEQNLNHDAMYWYRQDPGQGLRLIYYSQIVNDFQKGDIAEGYSVSREKKESFPLTVTSAQKNPTAFYLCASSDRGTSEETQYFGPGTRLLVL.

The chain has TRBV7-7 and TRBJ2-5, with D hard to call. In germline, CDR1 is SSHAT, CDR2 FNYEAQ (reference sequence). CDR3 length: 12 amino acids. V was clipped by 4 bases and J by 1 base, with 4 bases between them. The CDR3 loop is CASSSSQETQYF. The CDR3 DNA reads TGTGCCAGCAGCTCCTCCCAAGAGACCCAGTACTTC.

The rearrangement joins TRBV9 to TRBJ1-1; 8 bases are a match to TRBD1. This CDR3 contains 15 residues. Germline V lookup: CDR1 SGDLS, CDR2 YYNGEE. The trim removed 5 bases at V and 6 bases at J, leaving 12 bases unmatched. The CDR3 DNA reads TGTGCCAGCAGTCTTTCCGGGCAGGGGGCCCCTGAAGCTTTCTTT. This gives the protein CASSLSGQGAPEAFF.

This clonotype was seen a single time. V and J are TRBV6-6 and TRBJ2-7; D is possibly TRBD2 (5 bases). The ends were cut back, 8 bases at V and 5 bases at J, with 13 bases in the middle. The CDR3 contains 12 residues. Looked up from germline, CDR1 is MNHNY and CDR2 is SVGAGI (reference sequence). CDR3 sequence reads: CASGLTGNEQYF. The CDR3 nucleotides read TGTGCCAGCGGCTTGACGGGGAACGAGCAGTACTTC.

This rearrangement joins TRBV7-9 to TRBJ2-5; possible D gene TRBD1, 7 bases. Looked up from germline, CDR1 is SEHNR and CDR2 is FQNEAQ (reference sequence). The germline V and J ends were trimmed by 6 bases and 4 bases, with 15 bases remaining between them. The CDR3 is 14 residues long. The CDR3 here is CASSPQGGIETQYF. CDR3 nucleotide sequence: TGTGCCAGCAGTCCCCAGGGGGGCATAGAGACCCAGTACTTC.

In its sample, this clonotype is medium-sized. The CDR3 region is CASSLTPGSSYEQYF. For the CDR3, the DNA is TGTGCCAGCAGCTTAACCCCTGGAAGCTCCTACGAGCAGTACTTC. The chain has TRBV7-6 and TRBJ2-7; D is undetermined. V lost 2 bases and J lost 0, with 11 bases in between. This CDR3 contains 15 residues. The germline V gene has CDR1 SGHVS and CDR2 FNYEAQ.

The chain's CDR3 is CASSGRPSTDTQYF. The DNA for the CDR3 is TGTGCCAGCAGCGGCCGGCCTAGCACAGATACGCAGTATTTT. This chain connects TRBV9 to TRBJ2-3, with D unclear. This CDR3 has 14 residues. Trimming took 3 bases from V and 0 from J, leaving 8 bases between them. Germline loops: CDR1 SGDLS, CDR2 YYNGEE.

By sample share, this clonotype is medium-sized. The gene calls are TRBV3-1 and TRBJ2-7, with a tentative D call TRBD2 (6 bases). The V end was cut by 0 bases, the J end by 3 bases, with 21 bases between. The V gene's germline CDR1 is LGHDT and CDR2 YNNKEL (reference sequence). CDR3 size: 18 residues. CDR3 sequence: CASSQDEGPRGTDYEQYF. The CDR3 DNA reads TGTGCCAGCAGCCAAGATGAGGGGCCCCGGGGGACGGACTACGAGCAGTACTTC.

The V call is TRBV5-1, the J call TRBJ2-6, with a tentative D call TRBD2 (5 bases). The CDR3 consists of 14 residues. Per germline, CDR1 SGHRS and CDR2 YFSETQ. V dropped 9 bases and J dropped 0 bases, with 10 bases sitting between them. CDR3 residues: CATSGGSGANVLTF. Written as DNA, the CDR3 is TGCGCCACAAGCGGAGGCTCTGGGGCCAACGTCCTGACTTTC.

This CDR3 is CASNSGGANVLTF. DNA for the CDR3: TGTGCCAGCAATTCAGGGGGGGCCAACGTCCTGACTTTC. The chain carries TRBV2 and TRBJ2-6; maybe TRBD1 (5 bases). This CDR3 has 13 amino acids. The germline V gene has CDR1 SNHLY and CDR2 FYNNEI. The germline V and J ends were trimmed by 7 bases and 4 bases, with 8 bases remaining between them.

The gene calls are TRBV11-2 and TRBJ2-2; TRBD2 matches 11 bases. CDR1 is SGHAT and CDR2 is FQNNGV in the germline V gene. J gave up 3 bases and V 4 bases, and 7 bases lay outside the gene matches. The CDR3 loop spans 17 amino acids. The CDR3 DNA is TGTGCCAGCAGCTCCCGACTAGCGGGGTCGGACACCGGGGAGCTGTTTTTT. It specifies CASSSRLAGSDTGELFF.

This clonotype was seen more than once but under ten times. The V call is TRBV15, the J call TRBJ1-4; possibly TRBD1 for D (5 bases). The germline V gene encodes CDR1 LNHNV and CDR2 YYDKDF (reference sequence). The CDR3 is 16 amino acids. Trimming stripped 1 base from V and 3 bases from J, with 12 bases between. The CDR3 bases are TGTGCCACCAGCAGAGGGGGTGCAGGGTCTAATGAAAAACTGTTTTTT. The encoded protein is CATSRGGAGSNEKLFF. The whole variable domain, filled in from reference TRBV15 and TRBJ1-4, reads DAMVIQNPRYQVTQFGKPVTLSCSQTLNHNVMYWYQQKSSQAPKLLFHYYDKDFNNEADTPDNFQSRRPNTSFCFLDIRSPGLGDTAMYLCATSRGGAGSNEKLFFGSGTQLSVL.

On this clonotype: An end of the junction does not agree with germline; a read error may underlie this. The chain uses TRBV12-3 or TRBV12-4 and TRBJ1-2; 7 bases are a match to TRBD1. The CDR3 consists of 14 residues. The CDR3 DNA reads TGTGCCAGCAGTTTCAGCGAGGGGGCGCGAGGCTACGCCTTC. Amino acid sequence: CASSFSEGARGYAF.

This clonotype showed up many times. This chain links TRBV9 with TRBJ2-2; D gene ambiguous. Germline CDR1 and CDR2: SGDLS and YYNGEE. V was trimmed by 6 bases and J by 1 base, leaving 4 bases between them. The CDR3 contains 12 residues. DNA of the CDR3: TGTGCCAGCACGTTGAACACCGGGGAGCTGTTTTTT. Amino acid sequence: CASTLNTGELFF. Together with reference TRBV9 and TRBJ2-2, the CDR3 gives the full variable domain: DSGVTQTPKHLITATGQRVTLRCSPRSGDLSVYWYQQSLDQGLQFLIQYYNGEERAKGNILERFSAQQFPDLHSELNLSSLELGDSALYFCASTLNTGELFFGEGSRLTVL.

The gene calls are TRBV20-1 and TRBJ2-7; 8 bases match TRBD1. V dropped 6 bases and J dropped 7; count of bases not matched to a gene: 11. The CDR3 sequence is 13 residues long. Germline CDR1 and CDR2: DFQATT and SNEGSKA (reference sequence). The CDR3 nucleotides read TGCAGTGCCCTACGACAGGGGACGGGGGAGCAGTACTTC. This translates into CSALRQGTGEQYF.

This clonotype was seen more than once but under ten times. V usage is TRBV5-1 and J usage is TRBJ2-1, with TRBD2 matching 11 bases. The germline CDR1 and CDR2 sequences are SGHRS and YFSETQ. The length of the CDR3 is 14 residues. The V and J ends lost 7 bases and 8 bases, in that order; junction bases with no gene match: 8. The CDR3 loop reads CASEQGLAAYEQFF. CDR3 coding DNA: TGCGCCAGCGAACAGGGACTAGCGGCCTATGAGCAGTTCTTC. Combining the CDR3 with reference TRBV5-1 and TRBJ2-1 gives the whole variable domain KAGVTQTPRYLIKTRGQQVTLSCSPISGHRSVSWYQQTPGQGLQFLFEYFSETQRNKGNFPGRFSGRQFSNSRSEMNVSTLELGDSALYLCASEQGLAAYEQFFGPGTRLTVL.

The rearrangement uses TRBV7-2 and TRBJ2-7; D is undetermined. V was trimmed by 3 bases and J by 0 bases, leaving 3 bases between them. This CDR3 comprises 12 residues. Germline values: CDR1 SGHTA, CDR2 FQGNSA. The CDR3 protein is CASSFLSYEQYF. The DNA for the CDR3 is TGTGCCAGCAGCTTCCTCTCCTACGAGCAGTACTTC.